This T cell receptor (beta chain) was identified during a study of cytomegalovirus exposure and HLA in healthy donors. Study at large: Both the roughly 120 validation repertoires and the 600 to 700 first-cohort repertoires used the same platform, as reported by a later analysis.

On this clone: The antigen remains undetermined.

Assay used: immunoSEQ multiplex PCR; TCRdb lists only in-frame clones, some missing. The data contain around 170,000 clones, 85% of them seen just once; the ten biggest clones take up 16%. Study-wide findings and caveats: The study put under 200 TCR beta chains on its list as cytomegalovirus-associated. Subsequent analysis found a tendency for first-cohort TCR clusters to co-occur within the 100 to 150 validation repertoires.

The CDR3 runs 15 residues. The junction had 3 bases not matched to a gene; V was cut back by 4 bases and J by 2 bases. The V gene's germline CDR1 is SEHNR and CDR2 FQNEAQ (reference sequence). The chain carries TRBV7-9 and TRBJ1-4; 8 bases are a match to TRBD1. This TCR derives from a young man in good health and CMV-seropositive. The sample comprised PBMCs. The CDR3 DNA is TGTGCCAGCAGCTCCCGACAGGGGACTAATGAAAAACTGTTTTTT. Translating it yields CASSSRQGTNEKLFF.